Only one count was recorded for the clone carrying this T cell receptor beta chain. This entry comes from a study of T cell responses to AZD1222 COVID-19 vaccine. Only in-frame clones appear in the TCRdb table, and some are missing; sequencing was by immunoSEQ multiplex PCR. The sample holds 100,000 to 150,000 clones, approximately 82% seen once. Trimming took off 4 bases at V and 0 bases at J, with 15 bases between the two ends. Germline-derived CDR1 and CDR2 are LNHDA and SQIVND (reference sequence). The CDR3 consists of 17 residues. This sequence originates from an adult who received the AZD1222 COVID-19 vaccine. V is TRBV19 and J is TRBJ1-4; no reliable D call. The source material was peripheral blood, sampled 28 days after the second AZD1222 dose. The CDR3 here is CASSSPLPTPTNEKLFF. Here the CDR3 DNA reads TGTGCCAGTAGTAGTCCCCTTCCGACTCCAACTAATGAAAAACTGTTTTTT.